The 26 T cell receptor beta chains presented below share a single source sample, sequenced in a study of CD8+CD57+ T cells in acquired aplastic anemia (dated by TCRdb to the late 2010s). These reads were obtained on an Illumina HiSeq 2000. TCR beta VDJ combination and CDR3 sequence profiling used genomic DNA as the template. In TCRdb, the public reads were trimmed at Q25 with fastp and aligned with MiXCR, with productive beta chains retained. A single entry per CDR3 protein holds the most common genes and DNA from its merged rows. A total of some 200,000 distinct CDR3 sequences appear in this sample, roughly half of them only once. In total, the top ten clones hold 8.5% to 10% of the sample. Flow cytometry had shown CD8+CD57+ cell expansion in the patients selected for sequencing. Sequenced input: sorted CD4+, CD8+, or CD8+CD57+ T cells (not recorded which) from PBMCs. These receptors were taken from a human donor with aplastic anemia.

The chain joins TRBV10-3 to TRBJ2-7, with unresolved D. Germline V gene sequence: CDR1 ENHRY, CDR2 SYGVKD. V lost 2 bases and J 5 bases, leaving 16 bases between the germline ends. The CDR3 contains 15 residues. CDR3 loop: CAISEVSAFTDEQYF. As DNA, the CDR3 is TGTGCCATCAGTGAGGTGTCAGCGTTTACCGACGAGCAGTACTTC.

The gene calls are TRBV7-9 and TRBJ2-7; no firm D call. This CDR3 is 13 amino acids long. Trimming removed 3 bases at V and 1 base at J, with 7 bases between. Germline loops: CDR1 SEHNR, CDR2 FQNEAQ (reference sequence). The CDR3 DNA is TGTGCCAGCAGCTTTTGGGGTTCCTACGAGCAGTACTTC. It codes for CASSFWGSYEQYF.

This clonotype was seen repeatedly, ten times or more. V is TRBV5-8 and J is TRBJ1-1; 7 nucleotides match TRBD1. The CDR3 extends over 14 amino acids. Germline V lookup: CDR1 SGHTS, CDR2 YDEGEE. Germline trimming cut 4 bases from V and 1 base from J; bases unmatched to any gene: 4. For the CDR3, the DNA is TGTGCCAGCAGCCCCGGGACAGAGAACACTGAAGCTTTCTTT. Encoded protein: CASSPGTENTEAFF.

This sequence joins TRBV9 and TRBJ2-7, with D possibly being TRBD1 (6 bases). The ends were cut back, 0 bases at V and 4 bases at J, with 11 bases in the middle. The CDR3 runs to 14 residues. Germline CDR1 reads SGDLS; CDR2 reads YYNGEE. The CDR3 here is CASSVAQGAYEQYF. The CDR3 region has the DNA TGTGCCAGCAGCGTAGCACAGGGAGCTTACGAGCAGTACTTC.

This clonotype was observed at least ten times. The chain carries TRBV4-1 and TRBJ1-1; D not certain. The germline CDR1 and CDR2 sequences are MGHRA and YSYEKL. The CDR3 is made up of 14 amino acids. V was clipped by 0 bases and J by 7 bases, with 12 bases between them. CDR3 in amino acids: CASSQDTIAGEAFF. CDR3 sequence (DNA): TGCGCCAGCAGCCAAGATACGATTGCAGGTGAAGCTTTCTTT.

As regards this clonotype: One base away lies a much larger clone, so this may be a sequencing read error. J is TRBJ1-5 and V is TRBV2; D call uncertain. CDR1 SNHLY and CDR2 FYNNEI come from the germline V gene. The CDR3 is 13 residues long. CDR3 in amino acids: CVSNFHPHQPQHF. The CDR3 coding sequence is TGTGTCAGCAACTTCCATCCCCATCAGCCCCAGCATTTT.

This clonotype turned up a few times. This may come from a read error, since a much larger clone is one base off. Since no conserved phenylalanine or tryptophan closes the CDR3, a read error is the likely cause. CDR3 sequence (DNA): TGTGCCAGTAGCATTGGGACAGGGACAGATACGCAGTATCTT. Protein product: CASSIGTGTDTQYL. The chain joins TRBV19 to TRBJ2-3; 9 bases are shared with TRBD1. V was pared by 6 bases and J by 3 bases, with 4 bases of the junction left unmatched. There are 14 residues in the CDR3. Germline CDR1 LNHDA, CDR2 SQIVND (reference sequence).

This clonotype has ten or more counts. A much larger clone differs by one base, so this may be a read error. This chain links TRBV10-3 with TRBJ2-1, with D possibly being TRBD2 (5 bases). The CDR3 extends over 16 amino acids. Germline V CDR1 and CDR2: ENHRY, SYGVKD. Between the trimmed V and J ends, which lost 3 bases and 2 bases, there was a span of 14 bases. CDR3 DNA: TGTGCCATCAGTGATTCACTAGGGCCACCCTACAATGAGCAGTTCTTC. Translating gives CAISDSLGPPYNEQFF.

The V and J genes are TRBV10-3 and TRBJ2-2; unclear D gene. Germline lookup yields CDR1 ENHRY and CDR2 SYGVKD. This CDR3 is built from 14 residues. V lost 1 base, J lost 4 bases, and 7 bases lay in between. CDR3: CAISEFGSTGELFF. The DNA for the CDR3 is TGTGCCATCAGTGAGTTTGGTTCCACCGGGGAGCTGTTTTTT.

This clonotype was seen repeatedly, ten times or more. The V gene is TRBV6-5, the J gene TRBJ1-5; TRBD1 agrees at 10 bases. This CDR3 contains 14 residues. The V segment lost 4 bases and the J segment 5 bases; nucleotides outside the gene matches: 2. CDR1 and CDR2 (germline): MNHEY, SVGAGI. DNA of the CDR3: TGTGCCAGCAGTTGGACAGGGGGAGATCAGCCCCAGCATTTT. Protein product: CASSWTGGDQPQHF.

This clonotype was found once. The CDR3 nucleotides are TGTGCCAGCAGTGACGGACCGGAAAGAGCTTTCTTT. Its protein is CASSDGPERAFF. The chain has TRBV6-1 and TRBJ1-1; D is undetermined. Germline V gives CDR1 MNHNS, CDR2 SASEGT. The V end was cut by 3 bases, the J end by 10 bases, with 12 bases between. The CDR3 length is 12 residues.

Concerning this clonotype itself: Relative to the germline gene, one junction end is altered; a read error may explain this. The CDR3 is CASSYRGYQETQYF. The CDR3, as DNA: TGTGCCAGCAGTTACCGGGGGTACCAAGAGACCCAGTACTTC. The chain recombines TRBV24-1 with TRBJ2-5; a possible D gene is TRBD2 (6 bases). This CDR3 is 14 amino acids long. The germline gives CDR1 KGHDR, CDR2 SFDVKD.

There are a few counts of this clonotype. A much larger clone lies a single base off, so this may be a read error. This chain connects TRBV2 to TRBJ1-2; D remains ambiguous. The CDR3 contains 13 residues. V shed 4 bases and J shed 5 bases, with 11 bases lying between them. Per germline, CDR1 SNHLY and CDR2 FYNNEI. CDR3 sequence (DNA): TGTGCCAGCAGTGCACGGAGATCTTATGGCTACACCTTC. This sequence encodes CASSARRSYGYTF.

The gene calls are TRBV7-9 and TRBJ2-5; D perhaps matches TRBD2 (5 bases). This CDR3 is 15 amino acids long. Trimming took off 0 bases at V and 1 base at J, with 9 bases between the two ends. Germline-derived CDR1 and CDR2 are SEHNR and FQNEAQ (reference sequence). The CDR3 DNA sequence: TGTGCCAGCAGCTTAGCGTTGGAGGCCCAAGAGACCCAGTACTTC. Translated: CASSLALEAQETQYF. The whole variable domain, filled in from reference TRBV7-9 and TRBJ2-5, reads DTGVSQNPRHKITKRGQNVTFRCDPISEHNRLYWYRQTLGQGPEFLTYFQNEAQLEKSRLLSDRFSAERPKGSFSTLEIQRTEQGDSAMYLCASSLALEAQETQYFGPGTRLLVL.

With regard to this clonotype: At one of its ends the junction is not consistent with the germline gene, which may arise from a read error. The CDR3 sequence: CAISESIRGTEASF. CDR3 sequence (DNA): TGTGCCATCAGTGAGTCGATTCGAGGCACTGAAGCTTCCTTT. This chain joins TRBV10-3 and TRBJ1-1; D is uncertain. The germline CDR1 and CDR2 sequences are ENHRY and SYGVKD. This CDR3 contains 14 residues.

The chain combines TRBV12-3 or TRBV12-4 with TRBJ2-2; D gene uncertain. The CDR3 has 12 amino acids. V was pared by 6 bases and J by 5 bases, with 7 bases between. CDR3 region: CASSQETGELFF. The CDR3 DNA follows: TGTGCCAGCAGCCAGGAAACCGGGGAGCTGTTTTTT.

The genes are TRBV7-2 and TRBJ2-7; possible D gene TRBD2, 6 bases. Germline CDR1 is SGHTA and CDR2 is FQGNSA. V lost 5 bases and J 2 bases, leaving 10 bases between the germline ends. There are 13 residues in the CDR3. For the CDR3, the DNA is TGTGCCAGCAGCCGGGACTTCACCTACGAGCAGTACTTC. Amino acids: CASSRDFTYEQYF. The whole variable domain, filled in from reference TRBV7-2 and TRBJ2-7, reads GAGVSQSPSNKVTEKGKDVELRCDPISGHTALYWYRQSLGQGLEFLIYFQGNSAPDKSGLPSDRFSAERTGGSVSTLTIQRTQQEDSAVYLCASSRDFTYEQYFGPGTRLTVT.

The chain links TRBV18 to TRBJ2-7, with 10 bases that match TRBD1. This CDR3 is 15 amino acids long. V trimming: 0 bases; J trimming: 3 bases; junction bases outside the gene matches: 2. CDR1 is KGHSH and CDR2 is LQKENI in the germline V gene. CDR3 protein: CASSPPRTGGYEQYF. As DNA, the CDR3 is TGTGCCAGCTCACCACCGAGGACAGGGGGCTACGAGCAGTACTTC.

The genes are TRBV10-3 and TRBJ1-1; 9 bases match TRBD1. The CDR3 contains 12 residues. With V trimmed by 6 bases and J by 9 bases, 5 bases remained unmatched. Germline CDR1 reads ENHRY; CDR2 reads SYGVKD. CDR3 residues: CAIRGGQGKAFF. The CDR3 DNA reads TGTGCCATCAGGGGTGGACAGGGGAAAGCTTTCTTT.

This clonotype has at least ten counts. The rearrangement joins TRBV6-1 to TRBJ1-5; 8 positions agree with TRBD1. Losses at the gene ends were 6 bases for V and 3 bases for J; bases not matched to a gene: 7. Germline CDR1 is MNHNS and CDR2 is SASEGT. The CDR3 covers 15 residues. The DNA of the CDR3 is TGTGCCAGCAGACGACAGGGGTGGGCCAATCAGCCCCAGCATTTT. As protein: CASRRQGWANQPQHF.

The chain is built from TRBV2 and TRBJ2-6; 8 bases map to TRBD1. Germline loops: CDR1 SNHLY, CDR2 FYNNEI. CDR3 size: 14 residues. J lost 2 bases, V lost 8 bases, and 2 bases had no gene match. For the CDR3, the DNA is TGTGCCAGCCAGGACAGGGCTGGGGCCAACGTCCTGACTTTC. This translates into CASQDRAGANVLTF.

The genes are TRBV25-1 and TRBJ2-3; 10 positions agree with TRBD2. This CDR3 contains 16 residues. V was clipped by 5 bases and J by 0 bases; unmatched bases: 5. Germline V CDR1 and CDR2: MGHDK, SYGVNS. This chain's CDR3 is CASSQLAGTSTDTQYF. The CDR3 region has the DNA TGTGCCAGCAGTCAACTAGCGGGGACTAGCACAGATACGCAGTATTTT.

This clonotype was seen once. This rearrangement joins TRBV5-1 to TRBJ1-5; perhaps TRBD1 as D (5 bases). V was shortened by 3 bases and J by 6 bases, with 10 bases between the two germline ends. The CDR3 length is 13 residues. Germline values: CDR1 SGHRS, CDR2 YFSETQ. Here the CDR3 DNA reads TGCGCCAGCAGCTACAGCCAGGGTCAGCCCCAGCATTTT. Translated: CASSYSQGQPQHF. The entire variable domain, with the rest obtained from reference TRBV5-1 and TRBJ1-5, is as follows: KAGVTQTPRYLIKTRGQQVTLSCSPISGHRSVSWYQQTPGQGLQFLFEYFSETQRNKGNFPGRFSGRQFSNSRSEMNVSTLELGDSALYLCASSYSQGQPQHFGDGTRLSIL.

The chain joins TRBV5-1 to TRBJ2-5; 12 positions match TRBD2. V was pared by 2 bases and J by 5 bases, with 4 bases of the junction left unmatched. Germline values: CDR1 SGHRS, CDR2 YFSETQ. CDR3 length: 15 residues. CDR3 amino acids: CASSFLAGGGETQYF. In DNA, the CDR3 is TGCGCCAGCAGCTTCCTAGCGGGAGGGGGTGAGACCCAGTACTTC.

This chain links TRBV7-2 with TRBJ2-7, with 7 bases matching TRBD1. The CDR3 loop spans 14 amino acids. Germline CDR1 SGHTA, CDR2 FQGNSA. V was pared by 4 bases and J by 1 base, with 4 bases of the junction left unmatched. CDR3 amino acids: CASSSDRLSYEQYF. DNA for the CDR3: TGTGCCAGCAGCTCGGACAGGCTATCCTACGAGCAGTACTTC.

The CDR3 DNA follows: TGCAGCGTGGCGGACAGGGGCGCCCGCTCCTACAATGAGCAGTTCTTC. Translated: CSVADRGARSYNEQFF. The chain joins TRBV29-1 to TRBJ2-1, with TRBD1 matching over 9 bases. The germline CDR1 and CDR2 sequences are SQVTM and ANQGSEA. The CDR3 loop spans 16 amino acids. The V gene end was trimmed by 6 bases and the J gene end by 0 bases; junction bases not matched to a gene: 9.